This T cell receptor beta chain was sequenced for a study of OX40 agonist ivuxolimab in advanced cancers. Study as a whole: The patients received ivuxolimab by intravenous route every 2 weeks at 0.01 to 10 mg/kg. Patients receiving dose escalation had hepatocellular carcinoma, melanoma, renal cell or head and neck cancer. From roughly 20 to 79 years was the age range, with a mean of roughly 64 years, and over 70% were male.

The CDR3 loop spans 17 amino acids. CDR1 and CDR2 from the germline V gene are MGHRA and YSYEKL. Trimming removed 4 bases from V and 4 bases from J; junction bases left unmatched: 5. Whole-study findings and limits: Not determined was the antigen specificity of the expanded peripheral T cells.

As concerns this clone: The antigen remains unidentified.

Clones were sequenced by immunoSEQ multiplex PCR, and TCRdb holds only the in-frame ones, with some missing. This table has 45,000 to 60,000 clones, 79% appearing once. The sequenced sample was CD4+ or CD8+ T cells sorted from blood, obtained in a trial of the OX40 agonist ivuxolimab. The source of this sequence is an adult with an advanced solid tumor such as melanoma, head and neck, liver or kidney cancer. The chain employs TRBV4-1 and TRBJ2-2; 14 nucleotides align to TRBD2. CDR3 loop: CASSPLGTSGSTGELFF. The CDR3 DNA reads TGCGCCAGCAGCCCTCTCGGGACTAGCGGGAGCACCGGGGAGCTGTTTTTT.